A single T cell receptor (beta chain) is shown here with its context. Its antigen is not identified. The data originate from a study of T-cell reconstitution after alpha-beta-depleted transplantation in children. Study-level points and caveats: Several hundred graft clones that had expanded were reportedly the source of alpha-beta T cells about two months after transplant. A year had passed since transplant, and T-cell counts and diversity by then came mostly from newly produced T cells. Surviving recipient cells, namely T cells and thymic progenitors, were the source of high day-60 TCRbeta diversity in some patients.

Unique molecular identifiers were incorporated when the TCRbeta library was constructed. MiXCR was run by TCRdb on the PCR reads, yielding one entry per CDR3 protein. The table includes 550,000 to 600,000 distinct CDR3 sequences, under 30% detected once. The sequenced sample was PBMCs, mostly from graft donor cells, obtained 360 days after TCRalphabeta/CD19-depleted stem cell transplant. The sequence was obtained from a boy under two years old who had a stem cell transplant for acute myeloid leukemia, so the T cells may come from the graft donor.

In DNA, the CDR3 is TGTGCCACCAGTGATGGGCTTCGGAGCGGGGGCGGGGAGACCCAGTACTTC. It translates to CATSDGLRSGGGETQYF. The chain uses TRBV24-1 and TRBJ2-5; 8 bases are a match to TRBD2. This CDR3 is built from 17 residues. Looked up from germline, CDR1 is KGHDR and CDR2 is SFDVKD. Unmatched junction bases numbered 13, after V lost 3 bases and J lost 5 bases.